This TCR beta chain originates from a study of T cell repertoires in cytomegalovirus infection. Background on the study: Indications came from public TCR beta signatures; they pointed to CMV infection and to a matching HLA type. Study-level results: Cumulative public TCR beta family frequency identified CMV carriers with the relevant HLA. There were HLA-C-restricted CMV-specific TCR beta clonotypes dominating the ex vivo response.

About this clonotype itself: The antigen is not known.

A single record per CDR3 protein comes from TCRdb applying MiXCR to the reads. The sample has about 150,000 distinct CDR3 sequences; 17% are singletons. V was pared by 8 bases and J by 4 bases, with 12 bases of the junction left unmatched. CDR3 length: 16 residues. Germline V gives CDR1 MDHEN, CDR2 SYDVKM. The sequence was collected from a human donor in good health (CMV status not recorded). Some clones in this sample may be carry-over from other donors' samples. Sequencing was done on a sample of CD8+ T cells from PBMCs. The chain uses TRBV28 and TRBJ1-3, with 9 bases aligning to TRBD1. The CDR3 nucleotides are TGTGCCAGCTCCCCCAACAGGGGGCAGGGAGGAAACACCATATATTTT. This encodes CASSPNRGQGGNTIYF.